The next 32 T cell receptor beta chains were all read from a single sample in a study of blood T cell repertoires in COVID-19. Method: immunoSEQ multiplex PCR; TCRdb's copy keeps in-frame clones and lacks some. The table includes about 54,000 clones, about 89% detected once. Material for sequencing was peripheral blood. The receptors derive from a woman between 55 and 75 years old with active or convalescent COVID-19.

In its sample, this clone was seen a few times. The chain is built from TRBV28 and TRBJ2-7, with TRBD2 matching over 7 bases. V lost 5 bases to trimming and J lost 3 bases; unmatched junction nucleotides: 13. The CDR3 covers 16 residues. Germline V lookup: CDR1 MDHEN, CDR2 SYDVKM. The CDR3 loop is CASSQRASGKFYEQYF. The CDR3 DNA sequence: TGTGCCAGCAGTCAGCGGGCTAGCGGAAAATTCTACGAGCAGTACTTC.

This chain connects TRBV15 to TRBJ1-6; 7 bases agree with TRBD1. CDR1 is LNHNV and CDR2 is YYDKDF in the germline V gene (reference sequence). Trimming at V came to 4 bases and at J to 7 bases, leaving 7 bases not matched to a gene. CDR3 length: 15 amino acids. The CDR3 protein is CATSKSTGLNSPLHF. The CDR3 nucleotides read TGTGCCACCAGCAAGTCGACAGGGCTGAATTCACCCCTCCACTTT.

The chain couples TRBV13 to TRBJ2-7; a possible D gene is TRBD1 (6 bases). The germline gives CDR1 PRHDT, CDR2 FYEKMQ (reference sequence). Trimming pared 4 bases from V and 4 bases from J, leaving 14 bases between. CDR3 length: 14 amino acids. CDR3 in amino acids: CASSSGQNQYEQYF. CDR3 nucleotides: TGTGCCAGCAGCTCTGGACAGAACCAGTACGAGCAGTACTTC.

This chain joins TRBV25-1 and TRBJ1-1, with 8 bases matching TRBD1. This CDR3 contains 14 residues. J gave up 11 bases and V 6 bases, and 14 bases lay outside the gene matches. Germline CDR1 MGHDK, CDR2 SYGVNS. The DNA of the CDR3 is TGTGCCAGCAGGCAGACAGGGGCAAGTATCGGGGCTTTCTTT. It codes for CASRQTGASIGAFF.

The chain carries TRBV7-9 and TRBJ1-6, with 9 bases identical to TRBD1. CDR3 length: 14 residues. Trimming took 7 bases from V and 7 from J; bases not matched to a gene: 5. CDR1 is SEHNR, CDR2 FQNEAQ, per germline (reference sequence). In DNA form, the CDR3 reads TGTGCCAGCACCCCCGGACAGGGGAATTCACCCCTCCACTTT. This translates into CASTPGQGNSPLHF.

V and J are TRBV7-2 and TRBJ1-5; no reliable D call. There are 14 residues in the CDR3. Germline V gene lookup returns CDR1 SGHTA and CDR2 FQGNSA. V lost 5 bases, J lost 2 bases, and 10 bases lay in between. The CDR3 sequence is CASSPNLGNQPQHF. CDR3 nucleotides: TGTGCCAGCAGCCCTAATCTGGGCAATCAGCCCCAGCATTTT.

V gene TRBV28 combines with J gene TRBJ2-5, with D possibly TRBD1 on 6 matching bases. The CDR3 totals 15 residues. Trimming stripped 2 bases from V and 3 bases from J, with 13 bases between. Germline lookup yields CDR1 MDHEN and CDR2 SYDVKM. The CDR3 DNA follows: TGTGCCAGCAGTTTAGCAGGGGCGTGGGAAGAGACCCAGTACTTC. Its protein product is CASSLAGAWEETQYF.

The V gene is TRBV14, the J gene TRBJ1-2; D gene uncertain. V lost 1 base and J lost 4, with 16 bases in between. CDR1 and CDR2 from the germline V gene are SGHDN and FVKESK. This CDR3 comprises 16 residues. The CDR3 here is CASSQAKDIDPYGYTF. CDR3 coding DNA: TGTGCCAGCAGCCAAGCAAAAGACATCGACCCCTATGGCTACACCTTC. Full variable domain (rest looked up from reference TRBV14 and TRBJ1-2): EAGVTQFPSHSVIEKGQTVTLRCDPISGHDNLYWYRRVMGKEIKFLLHFVKESKQDESGMPNNRFLAERTGGTYSTLKVQPAELEDSGVYFCASSQAKDIDPYGYTFGSGTRLTVV.

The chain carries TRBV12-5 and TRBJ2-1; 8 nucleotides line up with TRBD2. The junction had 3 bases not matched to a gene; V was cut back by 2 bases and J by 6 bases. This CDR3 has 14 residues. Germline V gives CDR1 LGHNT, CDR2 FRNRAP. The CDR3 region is CASGLSGTSNEQFF. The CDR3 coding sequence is TGTGCTAGTGGTTTGTCCGGGACTAGCAATGAGCAGTTCTTC. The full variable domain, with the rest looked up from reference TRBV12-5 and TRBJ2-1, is DARVTQTPRHKVTEMGQEVTMRCQPILGHNTVFWYRQTMMQGLELLAYFRNRAPLDDSGMPKDRFSAEMPDATLATLKIQPSEPRDSAVYFCASGLSGTSNEQFFGPGTRLTVL.

The CDR3 is CATSGQSGQPQHF. As DNA, the CDR3 is TGTGCCACCAGTGGACAGTCGGGTCAGCCCCAGCATTTT. The rearrangement uses TRBV24-1 and TRBJ1-5; D perhaps matches TRBD1 (5 bases). V was clipped by 5 bases and J by 6 bases, with 10 bases between them. The CDR3 extends over 13 amino acids. Germline V gives CDR1 KGHDR, CDR2 SFDVKD.

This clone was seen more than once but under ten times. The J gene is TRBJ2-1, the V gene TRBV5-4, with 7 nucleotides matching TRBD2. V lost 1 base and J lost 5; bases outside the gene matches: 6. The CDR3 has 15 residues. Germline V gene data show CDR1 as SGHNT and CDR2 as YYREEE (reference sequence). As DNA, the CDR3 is TGTGCCAGCAGCTTGAAATCCCTAGCGGACAATGAGCAGTTCTTC. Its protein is CASSLKSLADNEQFF.

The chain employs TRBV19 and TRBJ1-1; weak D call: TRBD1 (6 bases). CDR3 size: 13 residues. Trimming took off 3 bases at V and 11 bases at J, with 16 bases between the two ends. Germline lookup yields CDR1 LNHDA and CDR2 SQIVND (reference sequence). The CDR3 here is CASSIPQGTPAFF. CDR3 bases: TGTGCCAGTAGTATTCCGCAGGGGACACCGGCTTTCTTT.

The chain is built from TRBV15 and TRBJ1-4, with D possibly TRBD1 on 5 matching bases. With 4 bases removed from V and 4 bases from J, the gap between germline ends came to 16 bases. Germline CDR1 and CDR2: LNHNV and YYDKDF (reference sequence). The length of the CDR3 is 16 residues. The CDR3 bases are TGTGCCACCAGCACCCCTGTCAACAGGTATAATGAAAAACTGTTTTTT. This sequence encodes CATSTPVNRYNEKLFF.

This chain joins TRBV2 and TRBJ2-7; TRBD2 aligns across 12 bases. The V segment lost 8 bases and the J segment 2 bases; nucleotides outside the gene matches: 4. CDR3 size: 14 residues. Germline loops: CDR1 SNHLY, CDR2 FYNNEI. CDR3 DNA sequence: TGTGCCAGCGGGGGACTAGCGGGCCCCTACGAGCAGTACTTC. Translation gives CASGGLAGPYEQYF. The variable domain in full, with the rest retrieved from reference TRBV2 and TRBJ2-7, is EPEVTQTPSHQVTQMGQEVILRCVPISNHLYFYWYRQILGQKVEFLVSFYNNEISEKSEIFDDQFSVERPDGSNFTLKIRSTKLEDSAMYFCASGGLAGPYEQYFGPGTRLTVT.

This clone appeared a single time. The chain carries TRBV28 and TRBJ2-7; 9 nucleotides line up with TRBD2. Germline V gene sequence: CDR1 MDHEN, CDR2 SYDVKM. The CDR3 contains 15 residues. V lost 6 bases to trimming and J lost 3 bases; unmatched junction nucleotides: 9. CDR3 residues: CASSPSGGPYYEQYF. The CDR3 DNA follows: TGTGCCAGCAGCCCAAGCGGGGGGCCTTACTACGAGCAGTACTTC.

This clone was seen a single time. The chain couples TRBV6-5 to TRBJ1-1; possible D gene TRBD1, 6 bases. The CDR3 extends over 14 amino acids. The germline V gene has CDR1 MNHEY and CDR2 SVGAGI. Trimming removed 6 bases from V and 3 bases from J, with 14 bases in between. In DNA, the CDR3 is TGTGCCAGCAGCTTAAGAGGGGGAGACACTGAAGCTTTCTTT. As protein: CASSLRGGDTEAFF.

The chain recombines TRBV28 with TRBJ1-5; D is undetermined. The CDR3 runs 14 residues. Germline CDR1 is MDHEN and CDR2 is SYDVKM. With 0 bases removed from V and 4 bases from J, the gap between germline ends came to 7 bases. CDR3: CASSLWLENQPQHF. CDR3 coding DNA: TGTGCCAGCAGTTTATGGTTAGAGAATCAGCCCCAGCATTTT. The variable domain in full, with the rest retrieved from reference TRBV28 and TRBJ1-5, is DVKVTQSSRYLVKRTGEKVFLECVQDMDHENMFWYRQDPGLGLRLIYFSYDVKMKEKGDIPEGYSVSREKKERFSLILESASTNQTSMYLCASSLWLENQPQHFGDGTRLSIL.

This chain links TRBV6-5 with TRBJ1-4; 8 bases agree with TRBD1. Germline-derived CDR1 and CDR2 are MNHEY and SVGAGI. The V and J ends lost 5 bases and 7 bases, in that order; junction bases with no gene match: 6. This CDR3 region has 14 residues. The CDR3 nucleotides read TGTGCCAGCAGTATAACAGGGGGGAGTGAAAAACTGTTTTTT. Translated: CASSITGGSEKLFF.

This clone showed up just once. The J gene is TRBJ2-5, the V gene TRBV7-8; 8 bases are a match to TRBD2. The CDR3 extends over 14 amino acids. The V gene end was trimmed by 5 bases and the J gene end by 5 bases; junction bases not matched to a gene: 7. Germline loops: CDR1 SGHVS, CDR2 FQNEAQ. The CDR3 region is CASSPWTSLETQYF. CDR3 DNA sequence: TGTGCCAGCAGCCCCTGGACTAGCTTGGAGACCCAGTACTTC.

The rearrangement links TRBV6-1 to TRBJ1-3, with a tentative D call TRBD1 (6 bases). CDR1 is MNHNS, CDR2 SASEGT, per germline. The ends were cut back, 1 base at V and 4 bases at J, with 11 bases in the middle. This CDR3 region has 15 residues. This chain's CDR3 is CASSEDFRGGNTIYF. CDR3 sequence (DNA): TGTGCCAGCAGTGAAGATTTCAGGGGAGGAAACACCATATATTTT.

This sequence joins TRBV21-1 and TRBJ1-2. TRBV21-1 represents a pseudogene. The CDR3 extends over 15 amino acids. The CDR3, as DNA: TGTGCCAGCAGCAAAGGCGGGGGGGTGAACTATGGCTACACCTTC. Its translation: CASSKGGGVNYGYTF.

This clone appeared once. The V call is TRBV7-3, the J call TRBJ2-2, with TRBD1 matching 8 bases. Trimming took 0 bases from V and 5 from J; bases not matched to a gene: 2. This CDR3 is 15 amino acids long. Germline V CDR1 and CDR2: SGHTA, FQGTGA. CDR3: CASSLTTGVTGELFF. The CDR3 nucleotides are TGTGCCAGCAGCTTAACGACAGGGGTGACCGGGGAGCTGTTTTTT.

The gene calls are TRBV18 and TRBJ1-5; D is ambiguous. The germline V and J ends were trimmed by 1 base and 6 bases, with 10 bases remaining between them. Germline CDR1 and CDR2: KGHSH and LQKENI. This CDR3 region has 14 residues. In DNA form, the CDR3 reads TGTGCCAGCTCACCACTCCCTGAGGGTCAGCCCCAGCATTTT. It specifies CASSPLPEGQPQHF.

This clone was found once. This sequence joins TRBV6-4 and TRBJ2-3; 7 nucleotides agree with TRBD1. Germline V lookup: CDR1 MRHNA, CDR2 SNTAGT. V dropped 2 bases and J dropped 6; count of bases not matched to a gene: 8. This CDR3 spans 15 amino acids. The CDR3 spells CASSDQTGFFDTQYF. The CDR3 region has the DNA TGTGCCAGCAGTGACCAGACAGGGTTTTTTGATACGCAGTATTTT.

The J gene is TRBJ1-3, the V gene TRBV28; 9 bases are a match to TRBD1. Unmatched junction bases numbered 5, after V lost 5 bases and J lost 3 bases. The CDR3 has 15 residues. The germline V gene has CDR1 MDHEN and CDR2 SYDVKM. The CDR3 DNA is TGTGCCAGCAGTCTCGGGACAGGGAGTGGAAACACCATATATTTT. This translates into CASSLGTGSGNTIYF.

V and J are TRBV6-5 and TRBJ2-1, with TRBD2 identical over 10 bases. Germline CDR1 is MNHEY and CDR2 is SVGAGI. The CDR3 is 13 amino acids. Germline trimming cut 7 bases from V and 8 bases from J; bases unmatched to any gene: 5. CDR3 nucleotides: TGTGCCAGCAAGGCTAGCGGGAGTGATGAGCAGTTCTTC. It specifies CASKASGSDEQFF.

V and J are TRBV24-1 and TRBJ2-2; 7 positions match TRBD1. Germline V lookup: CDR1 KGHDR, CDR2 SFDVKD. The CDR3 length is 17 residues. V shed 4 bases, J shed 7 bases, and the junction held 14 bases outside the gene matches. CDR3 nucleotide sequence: TGTGCCACCAGTGAGATTCCCCACCGACAGGGCCACGGGGAGCTGTTTTTT. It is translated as CATSEIPHRQGHGELFF.

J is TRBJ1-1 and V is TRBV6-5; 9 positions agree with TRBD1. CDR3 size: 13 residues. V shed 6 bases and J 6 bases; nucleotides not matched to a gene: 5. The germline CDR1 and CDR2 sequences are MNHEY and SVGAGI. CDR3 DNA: TGTGCCAGCAGAACAGGGGGCGCGTCTGAAGCTTTCTTT. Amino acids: CASRTGGASEAFF.

The CDR3 nucleotides read TGTGCCAGCAGCCCGGGACAGAATTCACCCCTCCACTTT. This translates into CASSPGQNSPLHF. This sequence joins TRBV7-2 and TRBJ1-6; 7 nucleotides agree with TRBD1. CDR3 length: 13 amino acids. CDR1 and CDR2 from the germline V gene are SGHTA and FQGNSA. V gave up 5 bases and J gave up 7 bases; unmatched junction bases: 2.

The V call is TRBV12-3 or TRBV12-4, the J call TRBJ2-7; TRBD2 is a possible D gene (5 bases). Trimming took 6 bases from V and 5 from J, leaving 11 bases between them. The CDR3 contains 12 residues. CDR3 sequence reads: CASSPSSDEQYF. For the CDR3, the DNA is TGTGCCAGCAGCCCCAGTAGCGACGAGCAGTACTTC.

The CDR3 loop is CAWSSGISYSNQPQHF. CDR3 bases: TGTGCCTGGAGTTCGGGGATCTCATATAGCAATCAGCCCCAGCATTTT. The chain carries TRBV30 and TRBJ1-5; no clear D gene. Germline lookup yields CDR1 GTSNPN and CDR2 SVGIG (reference sequence). This CDR3 spans 16 amino acids. Trimming took off 2 bases at V and 0 bases at J, with 14 bases between the two ends.

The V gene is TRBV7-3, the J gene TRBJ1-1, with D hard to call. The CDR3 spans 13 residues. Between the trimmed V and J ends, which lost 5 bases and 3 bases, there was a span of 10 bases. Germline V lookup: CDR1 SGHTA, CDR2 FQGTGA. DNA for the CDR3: TGTGCCAGCAGCCCTGGGCCCTACACTGAAGCTTTCTTT. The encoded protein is CASSPGPYTEAFF.